This TCR beta chain was identified during a study of CD4+ T cells in melanoma. Some clones are missing from TCRdb's copy, which holds only in-frame ones; the method was immunoSEQ multiplex PCR. This sample has about 55,000 clones, with over 60% found just once. Study-wide results and caveats: A reported correlation linked neoantigen-specific CD4+ T cells to CD8+, macrophage and B cell function.

Per the germline V gene, CDR1 is SGDLS and CDR2 is YYNGEE. Trimming cost V 3 bases and J 5 bases, with 6 bases left between them. The CDR3 runs 12 residues. With respect to this clone: No antigen is known for it.

V gene TRBV9 combines with J gene TRBJ2-1; D gene uncertain. The receptor was isolated from a human donor with melanoma. The sequenced material came from tumor tissue. This CDR3 reads CASSGFDNEQFF. The CDR3 region has the DNA TGTGCCAGCAGCGGGTTTGACAATGAGCAGTTCTTC.